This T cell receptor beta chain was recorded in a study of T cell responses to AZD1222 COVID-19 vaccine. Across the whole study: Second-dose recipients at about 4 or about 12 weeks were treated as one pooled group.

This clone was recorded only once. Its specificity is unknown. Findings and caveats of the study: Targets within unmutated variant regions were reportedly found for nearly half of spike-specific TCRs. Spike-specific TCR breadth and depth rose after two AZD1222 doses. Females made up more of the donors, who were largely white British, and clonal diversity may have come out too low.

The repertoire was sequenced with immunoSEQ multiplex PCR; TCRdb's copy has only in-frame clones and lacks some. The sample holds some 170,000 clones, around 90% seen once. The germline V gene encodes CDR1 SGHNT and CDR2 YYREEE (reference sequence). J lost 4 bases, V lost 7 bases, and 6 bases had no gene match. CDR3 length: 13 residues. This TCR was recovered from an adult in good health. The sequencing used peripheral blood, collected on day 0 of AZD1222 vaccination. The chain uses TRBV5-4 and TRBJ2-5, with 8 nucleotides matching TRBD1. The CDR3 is CASLKQGGETQYF. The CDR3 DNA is TGTGCCAGCCTCAAACAGGGGGGAGAGACCCAGTACTTC.